This T cell receptor beta chain was observed in a study of blood T cells in healthy people across ages. Study observations and caveats: The study found more naive CD4+ cells and higher diversity in long-lived than aged donors.

The germline V gene encodes CDR1 SGHNT and CDR2 YENEEA. The CDR3 is 14 amino acids. V lost 1 base to trimming and J lost 2 bases, with 9 bases between them. Then a second PCR, running about 6 to 12 cycles, was carried out with a sample-barcoded 5' primer and a J-beta primer mix. TCRdb passed the 5' RACE reads through MiXCR, listing each CDR3 protein once. The sample has about a million distinct CDR3 sequences, 40% to 60% seen once; the top ten hold 10% to 15%. With respect to this clonotype: Its antigen is currently unknown.

The V and J genes are TRBV11-3 and TRBJ2-7; no reliable D call. Source material: blood. The source of this sequence is a man aged 25-40 years in good health. CDR3 nucleotides: TGTGCCAGCAGCTTAGGAAGGGCAACCTACGAGCAGTACTTC. Translated: CASSLGRATYEQYF.